One sample yielded the 14 T cell receptor beta chains listed below, sequenced in a study of shared clonotypes between healthy human individuals. Naive CD8 cells comprised CD45RO-negative, CCR7-positively selected cells, excluding terminally differentiated effector memory CD45RA+ cells. The data were produced by immunoSEQ multiplex PCR, yet TCRdb's version contains in-frame clones alone and is incomplete. Counted here are 560,000 or so clones, about 96% occurring once; the ten biggest clones make up more than 0.085%. Material for sequencing was naive CD8+ T cells sorted from blood. Every receptor here comes from a woman in her 30s in good health.

V usage is TRBV7-2 and J usage is TRBJ2-2; D is unclear. The CDR3 totals 14 residues. V was shortened by 6 bases and J by 8 bases, with 16 bases between the two germline ends. Germline CDR1 reads SGHTA; CDR2 reads FQGNSA. CDR3 in DNA: TGTGCCAGCAGTGTAACCGGGCCAAGGGGGGAGCTGTTTTTT. Its translation: CASSVTGPRGELFF.

To note about this clone: A read error may produce the germline difference seen at one junction end. CDR3 DNA: TGTGCCAGCAGCTTGGGACCGAAAACCGGGGAGCTGTTTTTT. Translating gives CASSLGPKTGELFF. The chain links TRBV11-2 to TRBJ2-2, with D possibly called TRBD1 or TRBD2 (5 bases each). The CDR3 is made up of 14 amino acids. Per germline, CDR1 SGHAT and CDR2 FQNNGV.

The V call is TRBV19, the J call TRBJ1-1; D is undetermined. Germline CDR1 and CDR2: LNHDA and SQIVND (reference sequence). Trimming cost V 6 bases and J 1 base, with 9 bases left between them. The CDR3 length is 13 residues. CDR3 sequence (DNA): TGTGCCAGTAGGGGAGCGGGGAACACTGAAGCTTTCTTT. It specifies CASRGAGNTEAFF.

The chain recombines TRBV2 with TRBJ1-1; a weak D match, TRBD1 (6 bases). The CDR3 has 13 amino acids. Trimming cost V 7 bases and J 2 bases, with 11 bases left between them. Germline assignment: CDR1 SNHLY and CDR2 FYNNEI. CDR3 amino acids: CASTQGRNTEAFF. CDR3 bases: TGTGCCAGCACGCAGGGGCGAAACACTGAAGCTTTCTTT.

Only one count was recorded for this clone. The chain has TRBV2 and TRBJ1-2, with 7 bases matching TRBD1. Germline V gene sequence: CDR1 SNHLY, CDR2 FYNNEI. V shed 10 bases and J 12 bases; nucleotides not matched to a gene: 14. The CDR3 spans 12 residues. CDR3 in DNA: TGTGCCACAGTCCATGGACAGGCCGGCAACACCTTC. Protein product: CATVHGQAGNTF.

The CDR3 sequence: CASQGRMYEQYF. In DNA, the CDR3 is TGTGCCAGCCAGGGACGAATGTACGAGCAGTACTTC. This chain connects TRBV25-1 to TRBJ2-7; D possibly uses TRBD1 or TRBD2 (5 bases each). Trimming pared 8 bases from V and 4 bases from J, leaving 12 bases between. Germline V gives CDR1 MGHDK, CDR2 SYGVNS. This CDR3 is 12 amino acids long.

The rearrangement links TRBV6-5 to TRBJ2-7; D remains ambiguous. The germline V gene encodes CDR1 MNHEY and CDR2 SVGAGI. The V end lost 5 bases, the J end lost 2 bases, and 7 bases lay between the germline ends. The CDR3 is 12 residues long. The DNA of the CDR3 is TGTGCCAGCAGTCAACCCCCCTACGAGCAGTACTTC. Protein: CASSQPPYEQYF.

The chain has TRBV5-4 and TRBJ2-5; D is unresolved. V lost 4 bases to trimming and J lost 4 bases, with 8 bases between them. The CDR3 contains 12 residues. Germline V gene sequence: CDR1 SGHNT, CDR2 YYREEE (reference sequence). Written as DNA, the CDR3 is TGTGCCAGCAGCGTTTCGGGAGAGACCCAGTACTTC. Translated, it gives CASSVSGETQYF.

The V call is TRBV5-5, the J call TRBJ2-7; possibly TRBD2 for D (5 bases). Germline CDR1 is SGHKS and CDR2 is YYEKEE (reference sequence). V lost 4 bases, J lost 1 base, and 15 bases lay in between. CDR3 length: 15 amino acids. CDR3 sequence (DNA): TGTGCCAGCAGCCCGGAGGCAGGTCTATCCTACGAGCAGTACTTC. The encoded protein is CASSPEAGLSYEQYF.

The chain carries TRBV27 and TRBJ1-2; D is undetermined. V shed 4 bases and J shed 7 bases, with 22 bases lying between them. Per germline, CDR1 MNHEY and CDR2 SMNVEV (reference sequence). The CDR3 is 16 amino acids. The CDR3 is CASSSNLAAREGGYTF. The CDR3 nucleotides read TGTGCCAGCAGTTCTAATTTGGCGGCACGGGAAGGTGGCTACACCTTC.

The sample holds a few counts of this clone. The chain has TRBV7-6 and TRBJ2-1, with 7 bases matching TRBD1. Germline CDR1 SGHVS, CDR2 FNYEAQ. J lost 7 bases, V lost 7 bases, and 4 bases had no gene match. This CDR3 spans 12 amino acids. CDR3 nucleotides: TGTGCCAGCACTACAGGGGAGAATGAGCAGTTCTTC. It yields the protein CASTTGENEQFF.

The J gene is TRBJ2-1, the V gene TRBV2; D is unclear. The CDR3 is made up of 18 amino acids. V lost 0 bases and J 7 bases, leaving 22 bases between the germline ends. In germline, CDR1 is SNHLY, CDR2 FYNNEI. CDR3 in amino acids: CASSEAALQGWAGNEQFF. In nucleotides, the CDR3 is TGTGCCAGCAGTGAAGCCGCCCTTCAAGGGTGGGCTGGGAATGAGCAGTTCTTC.

The chain joins TRBV29-1 to TRBJ2-1; D is unresolved. V was trimmed by 2 bases and J by 2 bases, leaving 7 bases between them. The CDR3 consists of 13 residues. Germline V CDR1 and CDR2: SQVTM, ANQGSEA. As DNA, the CDR3 is TGCAGCGTTGAACCGTGGACCTACAATGAGCAGTTCTTC. It is translated as CSVEPWTYNEQFF.

This clone was seen once. V is TRBV29-1 and J is TRBJ2-1; the D is unclear. Trimming shortened V by 8 bases and J by 0 bases, and 14 bases separated the two germline ends. Germline loops: CDR1 SQVTM, CDR2 ANQGSEA. The CDR3 is 14 residues long. CDR3 coding DNA: TGCAGCTCCCGGATCGGTGGCTCCTACAATGAGCAGTTCTTC. Translating gives CSSRIGGSYNEQFF.